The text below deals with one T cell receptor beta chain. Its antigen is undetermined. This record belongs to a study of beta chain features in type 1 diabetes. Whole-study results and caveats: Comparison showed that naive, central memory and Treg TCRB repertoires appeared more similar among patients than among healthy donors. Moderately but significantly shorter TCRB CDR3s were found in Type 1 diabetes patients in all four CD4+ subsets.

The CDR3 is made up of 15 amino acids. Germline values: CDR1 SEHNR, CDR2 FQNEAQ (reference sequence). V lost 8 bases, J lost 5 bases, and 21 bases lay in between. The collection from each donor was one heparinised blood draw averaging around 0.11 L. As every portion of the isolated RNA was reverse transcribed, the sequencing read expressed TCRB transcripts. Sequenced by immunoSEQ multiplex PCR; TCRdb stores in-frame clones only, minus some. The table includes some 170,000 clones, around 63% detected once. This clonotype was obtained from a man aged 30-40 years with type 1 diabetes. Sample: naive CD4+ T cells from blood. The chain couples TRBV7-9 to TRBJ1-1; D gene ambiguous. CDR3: CASGSVPGHTTEAFF. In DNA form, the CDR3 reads TGTGCCAGCGGCTCCGTGCCCGGGCATACTACTGAAGCTTTCTTT.